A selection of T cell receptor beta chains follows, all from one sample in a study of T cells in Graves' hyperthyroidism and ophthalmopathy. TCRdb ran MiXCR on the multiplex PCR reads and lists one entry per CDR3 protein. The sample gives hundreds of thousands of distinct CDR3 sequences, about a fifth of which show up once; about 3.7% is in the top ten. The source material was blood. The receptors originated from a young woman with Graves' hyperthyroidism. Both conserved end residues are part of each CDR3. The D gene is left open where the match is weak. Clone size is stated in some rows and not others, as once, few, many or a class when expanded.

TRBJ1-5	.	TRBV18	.	CASSPPQGRDQPQHF	TGTGCCAGCTCACCCCCCCAGGGTCGGGATCAGCCCCAGCATTTT
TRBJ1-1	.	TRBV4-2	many	CASSQYGGGANTEAFF	TGTGCCAGCAGCCAATATGGGGGTGGGGCGAACACTGAAGCTTTCTTT
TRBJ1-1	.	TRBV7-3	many	CASSLQGFGTEAFF	TGTGCCAGCAGCTTACAGGGTTTTGGCACTGAAGCTTTCTTT
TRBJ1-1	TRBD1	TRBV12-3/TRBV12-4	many	CASSLGDRGRTEAFF	TGTGCCAGCAGTTTGGGGGACAGGGGCCGAACTGAAGCTTTCTTT
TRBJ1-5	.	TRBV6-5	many	CASSLQGSYQPQHF	TGTGCCAGCAGTTTACAGGGATCTTACCAGCCCCAGCATTTT
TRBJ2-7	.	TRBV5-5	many	CASSWGDSEQYF	TGTGCCAGCAGCTGGGGGGACTCCGAGCAGTACTTC
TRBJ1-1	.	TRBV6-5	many	CASSYSKGVGAFF	TGTGCCAGCAGTTACTCGAAGGGGGTAGGAGCTTTCTTT
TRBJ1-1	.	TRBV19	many	CASSRWSGEMNTEAFF	TGTGCCAGTAGCCGTTGGAGTGGCGAGATGAACACTGAAGCTTTCTTT
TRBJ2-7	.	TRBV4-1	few	CASSQDPEQGQLYEQYF	TGCGCCAGCAGCCAAGATCCGGAACAGGGCCAACTCTACGAGCAGTACTTC
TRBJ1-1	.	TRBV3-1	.	CASSYTKSVTEAFF	TGTGCCAGCAGCTATACCAAAAGCGTCACTGAAGCTTTCTTT
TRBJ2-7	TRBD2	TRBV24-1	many	CATGGTRASEGEQYF	TGTGCCACAGGAGGGACTAGGGCTTCAGAGGGCGAGCAGTACTTC
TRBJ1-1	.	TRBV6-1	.	CASLGQGKKSTEAFF	TGTGCCAGTTTGGGGCAGGGGAAGAAGAGCACTGAAGCTTTCTTT
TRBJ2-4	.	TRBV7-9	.	CASSLDMRKVKNIQYF	TGTGCCAGCAGCTTAGATATGCGGAAGGTCAAAAACATTCAGTACTTC
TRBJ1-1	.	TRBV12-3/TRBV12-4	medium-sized	CASTDLPSTEAFF	TGTGCCAGCACCGACCTTCCCTCGACTGAAGCTTTCTTT
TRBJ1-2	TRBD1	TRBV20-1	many	CSARAGQGAFYGYTF	TGCAGTGCTAGAGCGGGACAGGGGGCGTTCTATGGCTACACCTTC
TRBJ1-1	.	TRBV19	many	CASSIAGSMNTEAFF	TGTGCCAGTAGTATAGCCGGCAGCATGAACACTGAAGCTTTCTTT
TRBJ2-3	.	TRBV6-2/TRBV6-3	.	CASSSGTTTDTQYF	TGTGCCAGCAGTTCTGGCACGACCACAGATACGCAGTATTTT
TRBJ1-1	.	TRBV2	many	CASSDLLNTEAFF	TGTGCCAGCAGTGATCTGCTTAACACTGAAGCTTTCTTT
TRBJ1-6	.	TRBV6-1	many	CASSEEDKGKSPLHF	TGTGCCAGCAGTGAAGAGGACAAGGGAAAGTCACCCCTCCACTTT
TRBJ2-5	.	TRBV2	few	CASNKQETQYF	TGTGCCAGCAACAAACAAGAGACCCAGTACTTC
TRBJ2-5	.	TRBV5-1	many	CASSLAPWEEETQYF	TGCGCCAGCAGCTTGGCCCCTTGGGAGGAAGAGACCCAGTACTTC
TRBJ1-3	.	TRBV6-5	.	CASSYTQGNTIYF	TGTGCCAGCAGTTACACCCAAGGAAACACCATATATTTT
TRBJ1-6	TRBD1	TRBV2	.	CASWDRENSPLHF	TGTGCCAGCTGGGACAGGGAAAATTCACCCCTCCACTTT
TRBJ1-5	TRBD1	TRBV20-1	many	CSARDGTGGSGQPQHF	TGCAGTGCTAGAGATGGGACAGGGGGCTCGGGTCAGCCCCAGCATTTT
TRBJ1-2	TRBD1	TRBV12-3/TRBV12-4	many	CASAWGQGAMGYTF	TGTGCCAGCGCCTGGGGACAGGGGGCAATGGGCTACACCTTC
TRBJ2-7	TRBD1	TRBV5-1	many	CASSKDRSSYEQYF	TGCGCCAGCAGCAAGGACAGGAGCTCCTACGAGCAGTACTTC
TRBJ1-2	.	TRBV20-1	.	CSARGRGGYAF	TGCAGTGCTAGAGGGAGAGGTGGCTACGCCTTC
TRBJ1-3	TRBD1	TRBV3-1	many	CASSRGTGANSGNTIYF	TGTGCCAGCAGCCGAGGGACAGGGGCTAACTCTGGAAACACCATATATTTT
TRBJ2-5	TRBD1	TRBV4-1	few	CASSRGQFLETQYF	TGCGCCAGCAGCCGGGGACAGTTTCTGGAGACCCAGTACTTC
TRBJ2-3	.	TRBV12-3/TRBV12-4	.	CASSERGSSTDTQYF	TGTGCCAGCAGCGAACGAGGGAGTAGCACAGATACGCAGTATTTT
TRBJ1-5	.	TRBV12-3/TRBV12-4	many	CASSLRFPSGQPQHF	TGTGCCAGCAGTTTGCGCTTTCCAAGCGGTCAGCCCCAGCATTTT
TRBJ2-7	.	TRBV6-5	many	CASSLGRKTYEQYF	TGTGCCAGCAGTCTCGGACGGAAGACCTACGAGCAGTACTTC
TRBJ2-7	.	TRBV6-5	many	CASSSTGSSSYEQYF	TGTGCCAGCAGTTCCACAGGCTCCAGCTCCTACGAGCAGTACTTC
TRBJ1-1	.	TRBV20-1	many	CSARGDSYTEAFF	TGCAGTGCTAGAGGTGACAGTTACACTGAAGCTTTCTTT
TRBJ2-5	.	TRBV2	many	CASSEDIGVEEPWGQETQYF	TGTGCCAGCAGTGAAGATATTGGGGTCGAAGAACCATGGGGCCAAGAGACCCAGTACTTC
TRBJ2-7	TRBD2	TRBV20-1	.	CSVRRTSQSYDQYF	TGCAGTGTTCGGCGGACTAGCCAGTCGTACGATCAGTACTTC
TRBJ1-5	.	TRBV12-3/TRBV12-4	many	CASRLTGTDQPQHF	TGTGCCAGCAGGCTGACCGGAACCGATCAGCCCCAGCATTTT
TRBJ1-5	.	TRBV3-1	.	CASSHVGNQPQHF	TGTGCCAGCAGCCATGTCGGAAATCAGCCCCAGCATTTT
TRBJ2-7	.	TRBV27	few	CASSLSSGTLTYEQYF	TGTGCCAGCAGTTTATCGTCCGGGACGCTTACCTACGAGCAGTACTTC
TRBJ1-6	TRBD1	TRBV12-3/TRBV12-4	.	CASAGTAMANSPLHF	TGTGCCAGCGCGGGGACAGCCATGGCTAATTCACCCCTCCACTTT
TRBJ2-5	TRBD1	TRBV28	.	CGTQSRGRETQYF	TGTGGGACCCAGAGCAGGGGGCGGGAGACCCAGTACTTC
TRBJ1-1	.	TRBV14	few	CASSPHSRVGEAFF	TGTGCCAGCAGCCCCCACTCGCGGGTAGGTGAAGCTTTCTTT
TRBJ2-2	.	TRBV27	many	CASSRNRTDSAGELFF	TGTGCCAGCAGCCGTAACCGGACAGATTCGGCCGGGGAGCTGTTTTTT
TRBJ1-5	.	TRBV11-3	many	CASSLGAVLSNQPQHF	TGTGCCAGCAGCTTAGGGGCGGTTCTTAGCAATCAGCCCCAGCATTTT
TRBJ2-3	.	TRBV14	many	CASSPSISDTQYF	TGTGCCAGCAGCCCCTCCATCTCCGATACGCAGTATTTT
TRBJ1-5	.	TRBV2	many	CASTHSWGEGQPQHF	TGTGCCAGCACCCACAGTTGGGGGGAAGGTCAGCCCCAGCATTTT
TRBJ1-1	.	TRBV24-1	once	CATSDPGREKAFF	TGTGCCACCAGTGACCCGGGACGAGAGAAAGCTTTCTTT
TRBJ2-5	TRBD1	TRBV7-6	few	CASSRTPTGEEKTQYF	TGTGCCAGCAGTCGTACCCCGACAGGGGAAGAAAAGACCCAGTACTTC
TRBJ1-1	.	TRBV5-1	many	CASCVYQNTEAFF	TGCGCCAGCTGCGTTTATCAGAACACTGAAGCTTTCTTT
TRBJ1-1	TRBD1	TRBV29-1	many	CSDATGMTTEAFF	TGCAGCGACGCGACAGGGATGACGACTGAAGCTTTCTTT
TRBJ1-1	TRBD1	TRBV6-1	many	CASSEGDSGWNTEAFF	TGTGCCAGCAGTGAAGGGGACAGTGGGTGGAACACTGAAGCTTTCTTT
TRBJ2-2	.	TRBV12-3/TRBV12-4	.	CASTLMEYGELFF	TGTGCCAGCACCCTAATGGAGTACGGGGAGCTGTTTTTT
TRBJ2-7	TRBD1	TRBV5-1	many	CASSVRGTAYEQYF	TGCGCCAGCAGCGTAAGAGGGACAGCCTACGAGCAGTACTTC
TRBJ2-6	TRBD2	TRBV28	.	CASSQGGTSGANVLTF	TGTGCCAGCAGTCAGGGAGGGACCTCTGGGGCCAACGTCCTGACTTTC
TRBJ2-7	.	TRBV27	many	CASSTSGGSSYEQYF	TGCGCCAGCAGTACCTCGGGTGGCAGCTCCTACGAGCAGTACTTC
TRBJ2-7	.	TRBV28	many	CASSTPGVLSWYF	TGTGCCAGCAGCACCCCGGGGGTGCTTTCCTGGTACTTC
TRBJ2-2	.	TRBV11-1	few	CASSNRAGTNTGELFF	TGTGCCAGCAGCAACAGGGCTGGGACGAACACCGGGGAGCTGTTTTTT
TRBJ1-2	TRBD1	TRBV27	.	CASSLNAVGGDSYGYTF	TGTGCCAGCAGTCTAAACGCGGTAGGGGGCGACAGCTATGGCTACACCTTC
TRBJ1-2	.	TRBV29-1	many	CSVGTQGYGYTF	TGCAGCGTGGGAACCCAGGGGTACGGCTACACCTTC
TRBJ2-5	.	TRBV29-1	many	CSVESPDTVRETQYF	TGCAGCGTTGAATCCCCCGACACTGTTCGAGAGACCCAGTACTTC